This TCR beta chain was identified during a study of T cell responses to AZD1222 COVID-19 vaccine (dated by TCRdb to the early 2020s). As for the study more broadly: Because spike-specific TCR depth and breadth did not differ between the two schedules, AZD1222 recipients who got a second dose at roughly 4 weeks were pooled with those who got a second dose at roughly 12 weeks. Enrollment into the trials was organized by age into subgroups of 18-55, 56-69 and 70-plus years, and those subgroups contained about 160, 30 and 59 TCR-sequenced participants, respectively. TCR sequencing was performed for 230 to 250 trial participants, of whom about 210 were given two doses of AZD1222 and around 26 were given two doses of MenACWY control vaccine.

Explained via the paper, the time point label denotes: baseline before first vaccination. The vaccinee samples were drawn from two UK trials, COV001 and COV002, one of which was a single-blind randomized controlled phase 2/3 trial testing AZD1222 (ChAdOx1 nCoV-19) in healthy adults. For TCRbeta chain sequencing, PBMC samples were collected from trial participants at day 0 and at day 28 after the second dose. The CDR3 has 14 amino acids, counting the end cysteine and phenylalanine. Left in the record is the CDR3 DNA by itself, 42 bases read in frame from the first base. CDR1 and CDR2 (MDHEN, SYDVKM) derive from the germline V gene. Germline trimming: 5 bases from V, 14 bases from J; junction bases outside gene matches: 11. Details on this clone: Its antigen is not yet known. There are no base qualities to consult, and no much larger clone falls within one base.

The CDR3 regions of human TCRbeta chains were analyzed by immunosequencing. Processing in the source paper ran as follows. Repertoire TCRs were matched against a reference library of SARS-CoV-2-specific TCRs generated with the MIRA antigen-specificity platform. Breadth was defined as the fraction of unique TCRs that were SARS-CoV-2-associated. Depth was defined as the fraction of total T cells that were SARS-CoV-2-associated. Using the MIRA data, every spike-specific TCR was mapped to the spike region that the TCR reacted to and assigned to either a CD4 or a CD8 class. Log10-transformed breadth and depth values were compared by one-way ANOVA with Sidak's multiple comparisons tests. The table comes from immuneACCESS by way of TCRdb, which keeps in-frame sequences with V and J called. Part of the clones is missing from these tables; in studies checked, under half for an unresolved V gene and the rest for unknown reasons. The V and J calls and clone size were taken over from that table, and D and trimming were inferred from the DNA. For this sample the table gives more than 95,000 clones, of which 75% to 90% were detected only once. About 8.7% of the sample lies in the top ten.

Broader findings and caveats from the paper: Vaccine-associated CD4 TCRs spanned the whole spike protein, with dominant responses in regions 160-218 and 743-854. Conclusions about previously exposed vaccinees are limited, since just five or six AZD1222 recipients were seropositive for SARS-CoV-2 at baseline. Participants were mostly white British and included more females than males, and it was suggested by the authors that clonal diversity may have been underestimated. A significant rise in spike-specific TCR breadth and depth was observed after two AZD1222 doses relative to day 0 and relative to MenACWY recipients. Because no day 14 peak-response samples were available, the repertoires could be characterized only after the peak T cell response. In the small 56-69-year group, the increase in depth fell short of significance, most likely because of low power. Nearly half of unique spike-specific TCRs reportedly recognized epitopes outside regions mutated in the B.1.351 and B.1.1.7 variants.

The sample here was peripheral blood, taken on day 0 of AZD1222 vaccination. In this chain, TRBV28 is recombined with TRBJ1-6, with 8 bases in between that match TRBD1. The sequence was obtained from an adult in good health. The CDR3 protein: CASSRPGTGWALHF. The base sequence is TGTGCCAGCAGTCGTCCCGGGACAGGCTGGGCCCTCCACTTT.